Listed below are T cell receptor beta chains from one sample, sequenced in a study of Ad26.COV2.S vaccination and SARS-CoV-2 variants. Profiling relied on immunoSEQ multiplex PCR, and the TCRdb table lists in-frame clones only, not all of them. The data hold about 350,000 clones, with roughly 90% observed a single time. Here the sequenced sample was peripheral blood, taken in a trial of Ad26.COV2.S vaccine versus placebo. These receptors originate from a person aged 18-65 years who received the Ad26.COV2.S COVID-19 vaccine or a placebo. The CDR3 runs from the conserved cysteine through the conserved F or W. The order of the fields is D gene, V gene, J gene, clone size, CDR3 DNA, CDR3 protein. The D gene is left open where the match is weak. Size is stated for part of the rows, as once, few or many counts, or as a class when the clone is expanded.

>.|TRBV10-3|TRBJ1-1|.
TGTGCCATCAGTGGTGGCATCGAAGCTTTCTTT
CAISGGIEAFF
>.|TRBV28|TRBJ1-4|.
TGTGCCAGCAGACCAGCCGGCGGCGGCAATGAAAAACTGTTTTTT
CASRPAGGGNEKLFF
>.|TRBV5-1|TRBJ2-2|.
TGCGCCAGCAGCTTGGTACAGGGTCGAGACACCGGGGAGCTGTTTTTT
CASSLVQGRDTGELFF
>.|TRBV19|TRBJ2-1|once
TGTGCCAGTAGTAGCGTAGCGGAACCCTACAATGAGCAGTTCTTC
CASSSVAEPYNEQFF
>.|TRBV7-9|TRBJ2-5|.
TGTGCCAGCAGCTTAGTGGAAGGTCCTCAAGAGACCCAGTACTTC
CASSLVEGPQETQYF
>.|TRBV7-9|TRBJ1-3|.
TGTGCCAGCAGCTCTCGACAGGATGGAAACACCATATATTTT
CASSSRQDGNTIYF
>.|TRBV5-6|TRBJ1-2|.
TGTGCCAGCAGCTTAAATAGGGACTATGGCTACACCTTC
CASSLNRDYGYTF
>.|TRBV28|TRBJ1-3|once
TGTGCCAGCAGTTTGGGGCACTCTGGAAACACCATATATTTT
CASSLGHSGNTIYF
>.|TRBV7-6|TRBJ2-1|once
TGTGCCAGCAGCTTTGGGGTGGGTGAGCAGTTCTTC
CASSFGVGEQFF
>TRBD1|TRBV9|TRBJ1-4|.
TGTGCCAGCAGCGTAGAGGGGGGGACAGGCCCCCGAAGGGAAAAACTGTTTTTT
CASSVEGGTGPRREKLFF
>.|TRBV14|TRBJ1-1|.
TGTGCCAGCAGCCAGTCGGGGGTAACTGAAGCTTTCTTT
CASSQSGVTEAFF
>.|TRBV6-1|TRBJ1-1|.
TGTGCCAGCAGTGAATTTAGGCGCACTGAAGCTTTCTTT
CASSEFRRTEAFF
>.|TRBV30|TRBJ1-4|once
TGTGCCTGGAGTGTACCAGAGATTAATGAAAAACTGTTTTTT
CAWSVPEINEKLFF
>.|TRBV25-1|TRBJ1-2|.
TGTGCCAGCAGTGAAGCAGGGTCTAACTATGGCTACACCTTC
CASSEAGSNYGYTF
>.|TRBV7-2|TRBJ1-5|.
TGTGCCAGCAGCCCAGGCAGGGTAGGCTCGAATCAGCCCCAGCATTTT
CASSPGRVGSNQPQHF
>.|TRBV30|TRBJ1-6|.
TGTGCCTGGAGTGAATCGGATTCACCCCTCCACTTT
CAWSESDSPLHF
>.|TRBV6-2/TRBV6-3|TRBJ1-2|.
TGTGCCAGCAGTCGGACGAGCGGCTACACCTTC
CASSRTSGYTF
>.|TRBV14|TRBJ1-1|once
TGTGCCAGCAGACCCGCGCCGGCCACTGAAGCTTTCTTT
CASRPAPATEAFF
>TRBD2|TRBV5-4|TRBJ2-7|.
TGTGCCAGCAGCTCTGGCGGGGGGGCCTACGAGCAGTACTTC
CASSSGGGAYEQYF
>TRBD2|TRBV10-2|TRBJ2-1|.
TGCGCCAGCAGGGGGACTAGCGGGAGTAAGTACAATGAGCAGTTCTTC
CASRGTSGSKYNEQFF
>TRBD1|TRBV9|TRBJ2-3|.
TGTGCCAGCAGCGTAGAGGGGGCGGAGGCAGATACGCAGTATTTT
CASSVEGAEADTQYF
>.|TRBV27|TRBJ1-1|.
TGTGCCAGCAGCTCCACGTTTGGGTATGTGAGAGCTTTCTTT
CASSSTFGYVRAFF
>.|TRBV5-1|TRBJ2-2|once
TGCGCCAGCAGACGCACTTTTTGGGAGGCCGGGGAGCTGTTTTTT
CASRRTFWEAGELFF
>.|TRBV9|TRBJ1-5|.
TGTGCCAGCAGCGGGGGGGCAGCCGGGCAGCCCCAGCATTTT
CASSGGAAGQPQHF
>.|TRBV25-1|TRBJ2-7|.
TGTGCCAGCAGTGAATTTCGCGGGAAGTTTAGTGAGCAGTACTTC
CASSEFRGKFSEQYF
>TRBD2|TRBV4-1|TRBJ2-2|.
TGCGCCAGCAGCCAAGCAAGGGGAGGGGACACCGGGGAGCTGTTTTTT
CASSQARGGDTGELFF
>TRBD1|TRBV14|TRBJ2-7|.
TGTGCCAGCAGCCGCGGTCGGACAGGGTACGAGCAGTACTTC
CASSRGRTGYEQYF
>.|TRBV7-9|TRBJ1-2|.
TGTGCCAGCAGCCAACAGGGTTATGGCTACACCTTC
CASSQQGYGYTF
>.|TRBV6-5|TRBJ2-7|.
TGTGCCACCCAGCAAGGGTACGAGCAGTACTTC
CATQQGYEQYF
>.|TRBV28|TRBJ2-2|.
TGTGCCAGCTGGGTTGGCGGGGAGCTGTTTTTT
CASWVGGELFF
>.|TRBV19|TRBJ1-2|.
TGTGCCAGTAGTATAGGGGGACGTGGGGACGGCTACACCTTC
CASSIGGRGDGYTF
>.|TRBV5-4|TRBJ2-1|.
TGTGCCAGCAGCTTCGGGTCCTCTAACGATTTCAATGAGCAGTTCTTC
CASSFGSSNDFNEQFF
>.|TRBV19|TRBJ2-7|.
TGTGCCAGTAGTGGCGCGACAGGCTCCTACGAGCAGTACTTC
CASSGATGSYEQYF
>.|TRBV24-1|TRBJ2-2|once
TGTGCCACCAGTCAGGACACCGGGGAGCTGTTTTTT
CATSQDTGELFF
>.|TRBV30|TRBJ2-5|.
TGTGCCTGGACTGGTGGAGAGACCCAGTACTTC
CAWTGGETQYF
>.|TRBV28|TRBJ1-5|.
TGTGCCAGCAGTTTAAGAGGGATAGATCAGCCCCAGCATTTT
CASSLRGIDQPQHF
>.|TRBV9|TRBJ1-1|.
TGTGCCAGCAGCCCCAGTTCGGGACGCATGAACACTGAAGCTTTCTTT
CASSPSSGRMNTEAFF
>.|TRBV30|TRBJ1-1|.
TGTGCCTGGAGTCATTCAGATAACACTGAAGCTTTCTTT
CAWSHSDNTEAFF
>TRBD2|TRBV5-5|TRBJ2-5|.
TGTGCCAGCAGCTTGTATGGCTCTAGCGGAACATTGGTGGAGACCCAGTACTTC
CASSLYGSSGTLVETQYF
>.|TRBV15|TRBJ1-4|.
TGTGCCACCAGCAGAGGGTCAGCTAATGAAAAACTGTTTTTT
CATSRGSANEKLFF
>TRBD2|TRBV5-4|TRBJ2-7|.
TGTGCCAGCAGCGAACGGACTAGCGGAACCTACGAGCAGTACTTC
CASSERTSGTYEQYF
>TRBD2|TRBV11-2|TRBJ2-5|.
TGTGCCAGCAGCTTAGGACTGCGGGAGCCAGAGACCCAGTACTTC
CASSLGLREPETQYF
>TRBD2|TRBV19|TRBJ2-1|.
TGTGCCAGTTCAACTAGCGGCAGCTCCTACAATGAGCAGTTCTTC
CASSTSGSSYNEQFF
>TRBD2|TRBV5-1|TRBJ2-1|once
TGCGCCAGCAGCTCGGGACTAGCGGGAGGATATGAGCAGTTCTTC
CASSSGLAGGYEQFF
>.|TRBV11-3|TRBJ2-7|.
TGTGCCAGCAGCTCGGGGCGCTCGGCTAACGGCGAGCAGTACTTC
CASSSGRSANGEQYF
>.|TRBV29-1|TRBJ2-7|.
TGCAGCGTTGTCTATTCGGACAGATACGAGCAGTACTTC
CSVVYSDRYEQYF
>.|TRBV6-5|TRBJ1-4|.
TGTGCCAGCATTGGGGTCGAAAAACTGTTTTTT
CASIGVEKLFF
>.|TRBV19|TRBJ2-1|.
TGTGCCAGTAGTACCCCCTCGAGGGCGGGCAATGAGCAGTTCTTC
CASSTPSRAGNEQFF
>.|TRBV3-1/TRBV3-2|TRBJ2-3|once
TGTGCCAGCAGCCCGCAGGGGTCAGATACGCAGTATTTT
CASSPQGSDTQYF
>TRBD2|TRBV28|TRBJ2-3|.
TGTGCCAGCAGTCCCGCGGGAGGTCAAAATACGCAGTATTTT
CASSPAGGQNTQYF
>.|TRBV6-1|TRBJ2-7|.
TGTGCCAGCAGTGAATTTATCCCCAGGGGAGGTTACGAGCAGTACTTC
CASSEFIPRGGYEQYF
>TRBD2|TRBV11-3|TRBJ2-3|.
TGTGCCAGCAGCACAAATAGCGGGGGGGCCACAGATACGCAGTATTTT
CASSTNSGGATDTQYF
>TRBD1|TRBV19|TRBJ2-7|.
TGTGCCAGTAGTACTGGACAGGGATCCTACGAGCAGTACTTC
CASSTGQGSYEQYF